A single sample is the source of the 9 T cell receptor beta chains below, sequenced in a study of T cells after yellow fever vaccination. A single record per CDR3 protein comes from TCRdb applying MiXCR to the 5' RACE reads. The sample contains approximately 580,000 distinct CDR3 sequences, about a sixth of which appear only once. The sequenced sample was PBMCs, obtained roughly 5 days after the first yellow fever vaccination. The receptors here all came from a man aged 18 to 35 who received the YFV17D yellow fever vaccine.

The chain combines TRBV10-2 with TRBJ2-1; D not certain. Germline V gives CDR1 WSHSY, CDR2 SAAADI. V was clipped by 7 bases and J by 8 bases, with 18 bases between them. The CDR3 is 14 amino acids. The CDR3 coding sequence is TGCGCCAGCACGTTTTCGAATGATAGACATGAGCAGTTCTTC. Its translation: CASTFSNDRHEQFF.

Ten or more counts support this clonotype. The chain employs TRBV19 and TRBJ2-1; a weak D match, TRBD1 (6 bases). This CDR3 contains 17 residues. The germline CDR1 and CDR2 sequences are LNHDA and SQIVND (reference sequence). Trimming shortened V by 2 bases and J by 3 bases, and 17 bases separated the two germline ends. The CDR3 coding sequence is TGTGCCAGTAGTATAAAGCCCCTCTTACAGGGCTACAATGAGCAGTTCTTC. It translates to CASSIKPLLQGYNEQFF.

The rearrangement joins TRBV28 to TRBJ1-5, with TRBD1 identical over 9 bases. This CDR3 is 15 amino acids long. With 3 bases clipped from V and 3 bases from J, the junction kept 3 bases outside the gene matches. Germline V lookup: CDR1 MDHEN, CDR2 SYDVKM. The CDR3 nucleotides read TGTGCCAGCAGTTTCGGGGACAGGGACAATCAGCCCCAGCATTTT. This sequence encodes CASSFGDRDNQPQHF.

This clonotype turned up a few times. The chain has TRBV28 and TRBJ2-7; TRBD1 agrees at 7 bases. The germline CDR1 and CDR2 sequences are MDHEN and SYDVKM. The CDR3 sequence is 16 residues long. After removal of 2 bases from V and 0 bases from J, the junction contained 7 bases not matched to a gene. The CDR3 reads CASSLRGHLSSYEQYV. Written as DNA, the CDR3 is TGTGCCAGCAGTTTAAGGGGGCACTTGAGCTCCTACGAGCAGTACGTC.

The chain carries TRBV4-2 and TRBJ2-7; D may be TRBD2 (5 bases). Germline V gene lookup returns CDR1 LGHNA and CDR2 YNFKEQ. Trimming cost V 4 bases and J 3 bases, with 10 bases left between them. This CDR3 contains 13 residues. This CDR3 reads CASSLGVNYEQYF. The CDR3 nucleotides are TGTGCCAGCAGCCTCGGGGTCAACTACGAGCAGTACTTC.

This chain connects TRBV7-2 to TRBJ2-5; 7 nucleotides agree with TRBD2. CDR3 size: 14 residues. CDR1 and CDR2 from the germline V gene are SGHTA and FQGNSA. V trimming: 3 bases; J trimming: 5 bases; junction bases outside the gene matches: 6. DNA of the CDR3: TGTGCCAGCAGCTTCGCGACGGGGGGTGAGACCCAGTACTTC. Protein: CASSFATGGETQYF.

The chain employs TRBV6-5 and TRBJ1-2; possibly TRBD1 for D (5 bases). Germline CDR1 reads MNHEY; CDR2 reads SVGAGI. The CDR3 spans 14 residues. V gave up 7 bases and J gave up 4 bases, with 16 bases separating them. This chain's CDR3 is CASTPGGHLYGYTF. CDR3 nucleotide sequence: TGTGCCAGCACCCCGGGTGGACACCTCTATGGCTACACCTTC.

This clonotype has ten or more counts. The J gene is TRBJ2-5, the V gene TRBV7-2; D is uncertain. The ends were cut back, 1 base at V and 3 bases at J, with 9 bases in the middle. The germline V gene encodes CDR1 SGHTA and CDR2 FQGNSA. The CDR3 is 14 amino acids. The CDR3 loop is CASSLVGYEETQYF. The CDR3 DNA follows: TGTGCCAGCAGCTTAGTGGGCTACGAAGAGACCCAGTACTTC. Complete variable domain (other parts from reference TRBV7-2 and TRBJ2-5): GAGVSQSPSNKVTEKGKDVELRCDPISGHTALYWYRQSLGQGLEFLIYFQGNSAPDKSGLPSDRFSAERTGGSVSTLTIQRTQQEDSAVYLCASSLVGYEETQYFGPGTRLLVL.

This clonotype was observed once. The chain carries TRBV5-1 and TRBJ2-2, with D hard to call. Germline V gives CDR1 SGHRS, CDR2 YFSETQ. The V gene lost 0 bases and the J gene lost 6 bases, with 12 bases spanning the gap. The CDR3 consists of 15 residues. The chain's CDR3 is CASSLVSGIAGELFF. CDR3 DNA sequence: TGCGCCAGCAGCTTGGTATCGGGTATTGCCGGGGAGCTGTTTTTT. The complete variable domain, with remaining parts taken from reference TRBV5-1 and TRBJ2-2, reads KAGVTQTPRYLIKTRGQQVTLSCSPISGHRSVSWYQQTPGQGLQFLFEYFSETQRNKGNFPGRFSGRQFSNSRSEMNVSTLELGDSALYLCASSLVSGIAGELFFGEGSRLTVL.